The subject of this entry is one T cell receptor (beta chain). This clone was observed once. It has no known antigen specificity. No much larger clone exists at a distance of one base, and base qualities are not known. This entry belongs to a study of blood T cell repertoires in COVID-19 (dated by TCRdb to 2020 to 2022). For context, the study as a whole: Collaborator samples came from the United States, Italy and Spain and covered acute and convalescent phases of COVID-19. The material from the prospective study consisted of cDNA or gDNA derived from T cells, B-cell-depleted T cells, or PBMCs. Subjects who had been exposed to COVID-19, were actively infected with it, or had recovered from it provided the deeply sampled blood TCRbeta repertoires that made up the dataset. A freely available public database, intended as a resource for researchers studying the immune response to SARS-CoV-2, is where the repertoires were released. The samples were drawn from the first 160 participants of the ongoing ImmuneRACE study and from roughly 1,300 subjects provided by 6 global collaborators. A de-identified subject ID, COVID-19 status, age in years and sex were almost always included in the sample metadata. Where available, HLA class I and class II types were obtained from metadata supplied by the sample provider rather than from assay-based typing. General conclusions and limits of the study: The amount of clinical and demographic metadata varied by source and participant and was provided uncurated.

In Seattle, one collaborating source enrolled patients while the infection was active and tracked those patients longitudinally over the course of disease. Whole blood was collected in K2EDTA tubes by collaborating institutions according to the institutions' own protocols. For TCRbeta analysis, collaborators shipped samples as frozen whole blood, isolated PBMCs, or DNA extracted from either of those sample types. TCRbeta CDR3 regions were amplified from genomic DNA using the immunoSEQ Assay, a bias-controlled multiplex PCR. From the authors' description of their analysis: Within the assay, amplification of reference gene primers was used to estimate how many nucleated cells each sample contained. To quantify the absolute abundance of each unique TCRbeta CDR3 rearrangement, sequence reads were collapsed and filtered. For each sample, productive Simpson clonality was calculated as the square root of Simpson's diversity index across productive rearrangements. TCRdb took this table from immuneACCESS and kept in-frame rearrangements with V and J called. Such tables lack part of the clones; where checked against another copy, unresolved V genes explain under half of the gap, and the rest is unexplained. That table gives V, J and clone size, and the DNA gave D and trimming. The sample has 60,000 to 65,000 clones on record, 55% to 75% of them singletons. The ten top clones hold roughly 5% of the sample.

The TCR sequence derives from a woman aged 70-85 years with COVID-19, enrolled during active disease. The specimen was peripheral blood.

The CDR3 in this case is CASSLEGGRGQPQHF. Read as DNA, the sequence is TGCGCCAGCAGCTTGGAAGGGGGCAGGGGGCAGCCCCAGCATTTT. Rearrangement joined TRBV5-1 to TRBJ1-5; the central 7 bases match TRBD1. In the germline V gene, CDR1 corresponds to SGHRS and CDR2 to YFSETQ. Including cysteine and phenylalanine, the CDR3 has 15 amino acids. The retained sequence is limited to the CDR3, 45 bases, with the frame set at the first base. The germline V end is reduced by 0 bases and the J end by 7 bases; junction bases left unmatched: 7.